A selection of T cell receptor beta chains follows, all from one sample in a study of shared clonotypes between healthy human individuals. Profiling relied on immunoSEQ multiplex PCR, and the TCRdb table lists in-frame clones only, not all of them. The sample records about 2.4 million clones, over 85% being singletons. The sequenced sample was naive CD4+ T cells from PBMCs. These receptors all stem from a young man in good health. Some clones in this sample may be carry-over from other donors' samples. Both conserved end residues are part of each CDR3. D genes are given only for firm matches. The listing skips clone size in some rows; elsewhere it reads once, few, many or a size class.

V gene,clone size,D gene,J gene,CDR3 protein,CDR3 DNA
TRBV27,.,TRBD2,TRBJ2-2,CASSLSGLAVNTGELFF,TGTGCCAGCAGTTTATCGGGCCTAGCGGTGAACACCGGGGAGCTGTTTTTT
TRBV7-2,.,.,TRBJ2-4,CASSPSRVRNIQYF,TGTGCCAGCAGCCCATCGCGGGTCCGGAACATTCAGTACTTC
TRBV28,.,.,TRBJ1-1,CASSVPGLVGNTEAFF,TGTGCCAGCAGCGTCCCAGGGTTGGTTGGGAACACTGAAGCTTTCTTT
TRBV28,.,.,TRBJ2-2,CASSLYTANTGELFF,TGTGCCAGCAGTTTATATACGGCGAACACCGGGGAGCTGTTTTTT
TRBV7-3,.,TRBD2,TRBJ2-3,CASSPGTSGDTQYF,TGTGCCAGCAGCCCCGGGACTAGCGGGGATACGCAGTATTTT
TRBV19,.,.,TRBJ1-4,CASSISGRRSEKLFF,TGTGCCAGTAGTATAAGTGGACGGAGGAGCGAAAAACTGTTTTTT
TRBV5-1,.,TRBD1,TRBJ1-1,CASSSTGQGASAEAFF,TGCGCCAGCAGCTCGACGGGACAGGGGGCCTCGGCTGAAGCTTTCTTT
TRBV11-2,.,.,TRBJ2-7,CASSLFPGAYEQYF,TGTGCCAGCAGCTTATTTCCAGGGGCCTACGAGCAGTACTTC
TRBV18,.,.,TRBJ1-4,CASSPPGGRGEKLFF,TGTGCCAGCTCACCACCGGGGGGAAGGGGTGAAAAACTGTTTTTT
TRBV7-2,.,.,TRBJ1-2,CASSLPRTSGSNYGYTF,TGTGCCAGCAGCCTCCCCCGGACCTCCGGGTCTAACTATGGCTACACCTTC
TRBV28,.,TRBD1,TRBJ2-7,CASTRDSTYEQYF,TGTGCCAGCACCCGGGACAGTACCTACGAGCAGTACTTC
TRBV30,.,TRBD1,TRBJ1-2,CAWSLQSGTVYGYTF,TGTGCCTGGAGCCTCCAATCCGGGACAGTCTATGGCTACACCTTC
TRBV5-4,.,TRBD1,TRBJ2-1,CASSLPGTGGFNEQFF,TGTGCCAGCAGCTTGCCCGGGACAGGGGGCTTCAATGAGCAGTTCTTC
TRBV6-5,.,.,TRBJ2-1,CASGPEQNEQFF,TGTGCCAGCGGGCCTGAGCAGAATGAGCAGTTCTTC
TRBV27,.,TRBD2,TRBJ2-1,CASGSGIVYSYNEQFF,TGTGCCAGTGGTAGCGGGATTGTGTACTCCTACAATGAGCAGTTCTTC
TRBV19,once,.,TRBJ2-1,CASSSRDGYYNEQFF,TGTGCCAGTAGTAGCCGGGACGGATACTACAATGAGCAGTTCTTC
TRBV9,.,.,TRBJ1-5,CASSVDGRSGAQHF,TGTGCCAGCAGCGTCGACGGTAGATCGGGGGCCCAGCATTTT
TRBV9,.,.,TRBJ2-6,CASSVSGTGANVLTF,TGTGCCAGCAGCGTCTCAGGGACTGGGGCCAACGTCCTGACTTTC
TRBV28,.,TRBD2,TRBJ2-3,CASSLLGVAGVTQYF,TGTGCCAGCAGTTTACTCGGGGTAGCGGGAGTTACGCAGTATTTT
TRBV6-6,.,.,TRBJ1-3,CASSPGGNTIYF,TGTGCCAGCAGTCCAGGGGGAAACACCATATATTTT
TRBV4-2,.,.,TRBJ2-3,CASSQEKQLTDTQYF,TGTGCCAGCAGCCAAGAAAAACAGCTCACAGATACGCAGTATTTT